The source of this TCR beta chain is a study of T cell responses to AZD1222 COVID-19 vaccine. Across the study: Pooled in the analysis were second doses at about 4 or about 12 weeks.

Method: immunoSEQ multiplex PCR; TCRdb's copy keeps in-frame clones and lacks some. The repertoire holds 150,000 or so clones, with 85% to 95% as singletons. Germline V gene data show CDR1 as MNHEY and CDR2 as SMNVEV (reference sequence). The CDR3 sequence is 14 residues long. The ends were cut back, 4 bases at V and 7 bases at J, with 13 bases in the middle. Overall study results and limits: Spike-specific TCR breadth and depth grew following two AZD1222 doses. Nearly half of spike-specific TCRs reportedly go after variant regions that carry no mutations. Donors in the cohort were predominantly white British and more often female, and clonal diversity was possibly underestimated.

On this clone itself: Its antigen is currently unknown.

Source: peripheral blood, taken on day 0 of AZD1222 vaccination. This clonotype originated in an adult in good health. The J gene is TRBJ1-4, the V gene TRBV27, with D perhaps matching TRBD1 (6 bases). CDR3 loop: CASSSGVFREKLFF. For the CDR3, the DNA is TGTGCCAGCAGTTCAGGGGTATTTCGTGAAAAACTGTTTTTT.